This is a list of T cell receptor beta chains from one sample in a study of cytomegalovirus exposure and HLA in healthy donors. Data came from immunoSEQ multiplex PCR; TCRdb stores just in-frame clones and leaves some out. This sample has some 150,000 clones; 75% to 80% occur once, and the top ten carry about 1%. Sequencing was performed on PBMCs. These TCRs come from a male donor in good health and CMV-seronegative. Each CDR3 is given with its conserved first and last residue. Each record gives: V gene, clone size, J gene, D gene, CDR3 protein, CDR3 DNA. A D gene is named only where the DNA matches it firmly. Clone size is stated in some rows and not others, as once, few, many or a class when expanded.

v_gene: TRBV5-6; abundance: few; j_gene: TRBJ1-6; d_gene: .; CDR3aa: CASSPGFSPLHF; CDR3nt: TGTGCCAGCAGTCCAGGGTTCTCACCCCTCCACTTT
v_gene: TRBV7-2; abundance: .; j_gene: TRBJ2-3; d_gene: TRBD2; CDR3aa: CASSVASGGTLDTQYF; CDR3nt: TGTGCCAGCAGCGTCGCTAGCGGGGGGACCTTAGATACGCAGTATTTT
v_gene: TRBV6-1; abundance: .; j_gene: TRBJ2-5; d_gene: .; CDR3aa: CASMEGAGWEETQYF; CDR3nt: TGTGCCAGCATGGAGGGGGCAGGATGGGAAGAGACCCAGTACTTC
v_gene: TRBV7-2; abundance: .; j_gene: TRBJ2-5; d_gene: .; CDR3aa: CASSLGAGWETQYF; CDR3nt: TGTGCCAGCAGCTTAGGTGCAGGGTGGGAGACCCAGTACTTC
v_gene: TRBV27; abundance: .; j_gene: TRBJ2-7; d_gene: .; CDR3aa: CASSLRQDTYSSYEQYF; CDR3nt: TGTGCCAGCAGTTTAAGGCAGGACACCTACAGCTCCTACGAGCAGTACTTC
v_gene: TRBV27; abundance: .; j_gene: TRBJ1-6; d_gene: .; CDR3aa: CASSYQGNSPLHF; CDR3nt: TGTGCCAGCTCCTATCAGGGTAATTCACCCCTCCACTTT
v_gene: TRBV4-2; abundance: .; j_gene: TRBJ2-1; d_gene: .; CDR3aa: CASSQATGYNEQFF; CDR3nt: TGTGCCAGCAGCCAAGCAACGGGGTACAATGAGCAGTTCTTC
v_gene: TRBV5-1; abundance: .; j_gene: TRBJ1-1; d_gene: TRBD1; CDR3aa: CASSRVPGQGGVTEAFF; CDR3nt: TGCGCCAGCAGCCGTGTCCCGGGACAGGGAGGGGTCACTGAAGCTTTCTTT
v_gene: TRBV4-2; abundance: once; j_gene: TRBJ2-5; d_gene: TRBD2; CDR3aa: CASSPLGGIAETQYF; CDR3nt: TGTGCCAGCAGCCCCCTCGGGGGGATAGCAGAGACCCAGTACTTC
v_gene: TRBV6-1; abundance: .; j_gene: TRBJ1-2; d_gene: .; CDR3aa: CASRGRELGFGYTF; CDR3nt: TGTGCCAGCAGAGGGAGGGAATTGGGATTTGGCTACACCTTC
v_gene: TRBV4-3; abundance: .; j_gene: TRBJ1-2; d_gene: .; CDR3aa: CASSQDDSSYYGYTF; CDR3nt: TGCGCCAGCAGCCAAGATGACAGTTCGTACTATGGCTACACCTTC
v_gene: TRBV6-5; abundance: few; j_gene: TRBJ2-1; d_gene: TRBD2; CDR3aa: CASSQGLAVYNEQFF; CDR3nt: TGTGCCAGCAGCCAGGGACTAGCGGTTTACAATGAGCAGTTCTTC
v_gene: TRBV7-8; abundance: .; j_gene: TRBJ2-1; d_gene: .; CDR3aa: CASSLGQGSGFF; CDR3nt: TGTGCCAGCAGCTTAGGGCAGGGAAGTGGGTTCTTC
v_gene: TRBV4-2; abundance: few; j_gene: TRBJ1-6; d_gene: .; CDR3aa: CASSQAPRDTYNSPLHF; CDR3nt: TGTGCCAGCAGCCAAGCCCCCCGGGACACCTATAATTCACCCCTCCACTTT
v_gene: TRBV6-1; abundance: .; j_gene: TRBJ2-2; d_gene: TRBD1; CDR3aa: CASSHGQGTGELFF; CDR3nt: TGTGCCAGCAGTCATGGACAGGGCACCGGGGAGCTGTTTTTT
v_gene: TRBV11-2; abundance: .; j_gene: TRBJ1-1; d_gene: TRBD1; CDR3aa: CASSLGYGTGIPEAFF; CDR3nt: TGTGCCAGCAGCTTAGGTTATGGGACAGGGATCCCTGAAGCTTTCTTT
v_gene: TRBV20-1; abundance: .; j_gene: TRBJ1-1; d_gene: TRBD1; CDR3aa: CSARDRGSTFF; CDR3nt: TGCAGTGCTCGGGACAGGGGGAGTACTTTCTTT
v_gene: TRBV23-1; abundance: .; j_gene: TRBJ2-5; d_gene: .; CDR3aa: CASSLESVSSLQETQYF; CDR3nt: TGCGCCAGCAGTCTAGAGAGCGTTTCCTCACTCCAAGAGACCCAGTACTTC
v_gene: TRBV10-3; abundance: .; j_gene: TRBJ1-1; d_gene: .; CDR3aa: CAIRESGLRNTEAFF; CDR3nt: TGTGCCATCCGTGAGTCGGGACTTCGGAACACTGAAGCTTTCTTT
v_gene: TRBV9; abundance: .; j_gene: TRBJ2-1; d_gene: TRBD2; CDR3aa: CASSVGLAGPNNEQFF; CDR3nt: TGTGCCAGCAGCGTTGGACTAGCGGGGCCGAACAATGAGCAGTTCTTC
v_gene: TRBV7-9; abundance: .; j_gene: TRBJ1-1; d_gene: .; CDR3aa: CASSPPQDLNTEAFF; CDR3nt: TGTGCCAGCAGCCCTCCACAGGACCTGAACACTGAAGCTTTCTTT
v_gene: TRBV7-8; abundance: .; j_gene: TRBJ2-1; d_gene: TRBD1; CDR3aa: CASSGTGKLNEQFF; CDR3nt: TGTGCCAGCTCCGGGACAGGGAAATTAAATGAGCAGTTCTTC
v_gene: TRBV5-1; abundance: few; j_gene: TRBJ2-1; d_gene: .; CDR3aa: CASSFGGNSYNEQFF; CDR3nt: TGCGCCAGCAGCTTTGGCGGTAACTCCTACAATGAGCAGTTCTTC
v_gene: TRBV11-2; abundance: .; j_gene: TRBJ2-5; d_gene: TRBD2; CDR3aa: CASSLGWAGGQETQYF; CDR3nt: TGTGCCAGCAGCTTAGGATGGGCGGGGGGCCAAGAGACCCAGTACTTC
v_gene: TRBV18; abundance: .; j_gene: TRBJ2-3; d_gene: TRBD1; CDR3aa: CASSPVTGTSDTQYF; CDR3nt: TGTGCCAGCTCACCAGTGACAGGGACATCAGATACGCAGTATTTT
v_gene: TRBV19; abundance: .; j_gene: TRBJ1-1; d_gene: .; CDR3aa: CASSVLWTAMNTEAFF; CDR3nt: TGTGCCAGTAGCGTGCTCTGGACAGCTATGAACACTGAAGCTTTCTTT
v_gene: TRBV7-9; abundance: .; j_gene: TRBJ1-2; d_gene: .; CDR3aa: CSSSNRDNSGYTF; CDR3nt: TGTTCCAGCAGCAACCGGGACAACTCTGGCTACACCTTC
v_gene: TRBV6-1; abundance: .; j_gene: TRBJ1-1; d_gene: TRBD1; CDR3aa: CASSEVEGAMNTEAFF; CDR3nt: TGTGCCAGCAGTGAAGTGGAGGGGGCGATGAACACTGAAGCTTTCTTT
v_gene: TRBV5-1; abundance: .; j_gene: TRBJ2-7; d_gene: TRBD1; CDR3aa: CASSDPTGAYEQYF; CDR3nt: TGCGCCAGCAGCGACCCAACAGGGGCCTACGAGCAGTACTTC
v_gene: TRBV19; abundance: once; j_gene: TRBJ2-2; d_gene: .; CDR3aa: CASSIVAVYTGELFF; CDR3nt: TGTGCCAGTAGTATTGTAGCGGTGTACACCGGGGAGCTGTTTTTT
v_gene: TRBV4-3; abundance: few; j_gene: TRBJ1-6; d_gene: .; CDR3aa: CASSLSTRILYNSPLHF; CDR3nt: TGCGCCAGCAGCCTATCGACTAGGATCCTCTATAATTCACCCCTCCACTTT
v_gene: TRBV30; abundance: .; j_gene: TRBJ2-7; d_gene: .; CDR3aa: CAWSARGYGEQYF; CDR3nt: TGTGCCTGGAGTGCCAGGGGTTATGGCGAGCAGTACTTC
v_gene: TRBV30; abundance: .; j_gene: TRBJ2-2; d_gene: TRBD2; CDR3aa: CAWSGSGGGPGELFF; CDR3nt: TGTGCCTGGAGTGGTAGCGGGGGGGGCCCCGGGGAGCTGTTTTTT
v_gene: TRBV4-1; abundance: .; j_gene: TRBJ2-3; d_gene: TRBD1; CDR3aa: CASSQDGTGSQYF; CDR3nt: TGCGCCAGCAGCCAAGATGGGACAGGGTCGCAGTATTTT
v_gene: TRBV7-8; abundance: .; j_gene: TRBJ2-1; d_gene: .; CDR3aa: CASSLAEEKEQFF; CDR3nt: TGTGCCAGCAGCTTAGCGGAGGAGAAAGAGCAGTTCTTC
v_gene: TRBV27; abundance: .; j_gene: TRBJ2-7; d_gene: .; CDR3aa: CASRTKGYEQYF; CDR3nt: TGTGCCAGCCGAACAAAGGGGTACGAGCAGTACTTC
v_gene: TRBV15; abundance: .; j_gene: TRBJ1-5; d_gene: .; CDR3aa: CATSFQANQPQHF; CDR3nt: TGTGCCACCAGTTTCCAGGCGAATCAGCCCCAGCATTTT
v_gene: TRBV7-8; abundance: once; j_gene: TRBJ2-5; d_gene: .; CDR3aa: CASSLRWETQYF; CDR3nt: TGTGCCAGCAGCTTACGGTGGGAGACCCAGTACTTC
v_gene: TRBV5-6; abundance: .; j_gene: TRBJ2-5; d_gene: .; CDR3aa: CASIKTSRAQETQYF; CDR3nt: TGTGCCAGCATTAAGACTAGTAGGGCACAAGAGACCCAGTACTTC
v_gene: TRBV7-9; abundance: .; j_gene: TRBJ1-2; d_gene: .; CDR3aa: CASSLAGQAFYGYTF; CDR3nt: TGTGCCAGCAGCTTAGCTGGTCAGGCGTTCTATGGCTACACCTTC
v_gene: TRBV19; abundance: .; j_gene: TRBJ2-6; d_gene: .; CDR3aa: CASRVQGYGANVLTF; CDR3nt: TGTGCCAGTAGAGTACAGGGTTATGGGGCCAACGTCCTGACTTTC
v_gene: TRBV28; abundance: .; j_gene: TRBJ1-4; d_gene: .; CDR3aa: CASSKSGGTNEKLFF; CDR3nt: TGTGCCAGCAGCAAAAGTGGGGGGACTAATGAAAAACTGTTTTTT
v_gene: TRBV7-3; abundance: .; j_gene: TRBJ2-2; d_gene: .; CDR3aa: CASSLSDTNTGELFF; CDR3nt: TGTGCCAGCAGCTTAAGTGATACTAACACCGGGGAGCTGTTTTTT
v_gene: TRBV4-1; abundance: .; j_gene: TRBJ2-7; d_gene: TRBD1; CDR3aa: CASSHSPGTGVSYEQYF; CDR3nt: TGCGCCAGCAGCCATTCCCCCGGGACAGGGGTCTCCTACGAGCAGTACTTC
v_gene: TRBV7-6; abundance: .; j_gene: TRBJ1-6; d_gene: TRBD1; CDR3aa: CASSLAVTGVSPLHF; CDR3nt: TGTGCCAGCAGCTTAGCTGTGACAGGGGTGTCACCCCTCCACTTT
v_gene: TRBV6-5; abundance: .; j_gene: TRBJ2-5; d_gene: .; CDR3aa: CASSYSAGAGEAQYF; CDR3nt: TGTGCCAGCAGTTATAGCGCGGGGGCTGGAGAGGCCCAGTACTTC
v_gene: TRBV12-5; abundance: .; j_gene: TRBJ2-1; d_gene: TRBD1; CDR3aa: CASGLTGGVEQFF; CDR3nt: TGTGCTAGTGGTTTAACAGGGGGCGTTGAGCAGTTCTTC